The 28 T cell receptor beta chains reported below all come from one sample, sequenced in a study of human T cells and chemical hapten exposure. TCRdb re-called the RACE reads through MiXCR, storing one row per CDR3 protein. Of 180,000 or so distinct CDR3 sequences detected, under 35% appear once; the ten largest clones hold just under 3%. Time point specified: pre-sensitization, week 0. As for treatment: therapeutic diphenylcyclopropenone sensitization with weekly scalp DPC. Sequencing used whole blood, obtained in connection with sensitization to the hapten diphenylcyclopropenone (DPC). The receptors shown here come from a woman aged 25 to 39 with alopecia areata. Some clones in this sample may be carry-over from other donors' samples.

The genes are TRBV7-9 and TRBJ2-7; D unresolved. The CDR3 totals 15 residues. The V gene's germline CDR1 is SEHNR and CDR2 FQNEAQ (reference sequence). Trimming left V 0 bases short and J 2 bases short, with 11 bases between. CDR3 coding DNA: TGTGCCAGCAGCTTAGCCCAGGCCGGCCCCTACGAGCAGTACTTC. This encodes CASSLAQAGPYEQYF.

The chain recombines TRBV21-1 with TRBJ1-2; the table names TRBD1, a call not compared with the DNA. TRBV21-1 is a pseudogene segment. This CDR3 is built from 13 residues. Here the CDR3 reads CASSKLGGGGYTF. In nucleotides, the CDR3 is TGTGCCAGCAGCAAACTAGGCGGGGGAGGCTACACCTTC.

This chain joins TRBV4-2 and TRBJ2-7, with 7 nucleotides matching TRBD2. CDR1 is LGHNA, CDR2 YNFKEQ, per germline. Unmatched junction bases numbered 7, after V lost 0 bases and J lost 2 bases. This CDR3 spans 16 amino acids. CDR3 DNA sequence: TGTGCCAGCAGCCAAGACCTTAGCGGGCCTCCCTACGAGCAGTACTTC. Translated, it gives CASSQDLSGPPYEQYF.

This clonotype has at least ten counts. The chain combines TRBV29-1 with TRBJ1-2; D not resolved. Germline V lookup: CDR1 SQVTM, CDR2 ANQGSEA. The V end lost 8 bases, the J end lost 2 bases, and 9 bases lay between the germline ends. This CDR3 has 11 residues. CDR3 bases: TGCAGCACACAGACAAACTATGGCTACACCTTC. This codes for CSTQTNYGYTF.

The rearrangement joins TRBV6-5 to TRBJ1-2; tentatively, D is TRBD1 (6 bases). Trimming pared 7 bases from V and 4 bases from J, leaving 19 bases between. The CDR3 has 15 amino acids. Germline CDR1 is MNHEY and CDR2 is SVGAGI. The CDR3 DNA sequence: TGTGCCAGCAACCCTAGCCCAACACAGGGCTATGGCTACACCTTC. As protein: CASNPSPTQGYGYTF.

This chain uses TRBV7-8 with TRBJ2-7; D gene ambiguous. V was clipped by 1 base and J by 8 bases, with 6 bases between them. Germline V lookup: CDR1 SGHVS, CDR2 FQNEAQ. The CDR3 length is 11 residues. In DNA form, the CDR3 reads TGTGCCAGCAGCTTAGTGGACCAGCAGTACTTC. This encodes CASSLVDQQYF.

V is TRBV29-1 and J is TRBJ2-3; no clear D gene. The CDR3 runs 14 residues. Germline V gives CDR1 SQVTM, CDR2 ANQGSEA. Deletions cut 1 base from V and 2 bases from J, with 10 bases between. As DNA, the CDR3 is TGCAGCGTTGAAGCCGGTCGGAACACAGATACGCAGTATTTT. Protein: CSVEAGRNTDTQYF.

The chain couples TRBV4-3 to TRBJ2-7; D perhaps matches TRBD1 (5 bases). The V end lost 0 bases, the J end lost 4 bases, and 22 bases lay between the germline ends. The CDR3 extends over 18 amino acids. Germline CDR1 reads LGHNA; CDR2 reads YSLEER. The CDR3 DNA reads as TGCGCCAGCAGCCAAGATAGGTTCGGCAAGGACATCTGTTACGAGCAGTACTTC. Amino acids: CASSQDRFGKDICYEQYF.

The chain combines TRBV4-2 with TRBJ2-3; the D gene could be TRBD1 or TRBD2 (5 bases each). V lost 5 bases, J lost 4 bases, and 16 bases lay in between. Germline V gene sequence: CDR1 LGHNA, CDR2 YNFKEQ. The CDR3 loop spans 15 amino acids. The CDR3 DNA reads as TGTGCCAGCAGCTCCCGGGGCCGGGGAGCAGATACGCAGTATTTT. Amino acids: CASSSRGRGADTQYF.

The chain uses TRBV29-1 and TRBJ1-5, with TRBD1 matching over 9 bases. Germline CDR1 and CDR2: SQVTM and ANQGSEA. There are 13 residues in the CDR3. V lost 6 bases, J lost 5 bases, and 5 bases stayed unmatched. This chain's CDR3 is CSVGQGLDQPQHF. In nucleotides, the CDR3 is TGCAGCGTCGGACAGGGGCTGGATCAGCCCCAGCATTTT.

This clonotype was counted a few times. The chain links TRBV28 to TRBJ2-1; D not resolved. The germline CDR1 and CDR2 sequences are MDHEN and SYDVKM. This CDR3 contains 18 residues. Deletions cut 3 bases from V and 4 bases from J, with 22 bases between. CDR3 DNA: TGTGCCAGCAGTTTTGACCCTAGGGTGGGCCTGAAGTACAATGAGCAGTTCTTC. Its translation: CASSFDPRVGLKYNEQFF. Drawing the rest from reference TRBV28 and TRBJ2-1, the complete variable domain is DVKVTQSSRYLVKRTGEKVFLECVQDMDHENMFWYRQDPGLGLRLIYFSYDVKMKEKGDIPEGYSVSREKKERFSLILESASTNQTSMYLCASSFDPRVGLKYNEQFFGPGTRLTVL.

This clonotype was observed a handful of times. V is TRBV5-1 and J is TRBJ2-3; D is possibly TRBD2 (6 bases). The CDR3 totals 15 residues. Germline V gene data show CDR1 as SGHRS and CDR2 as YFSETQ. The germline V and J ends were trimmed by 1 base and 0 bases, with 9 bases remaining between them. CDR3 in amino acids: CASSLYGTSTDTQYF. DNA of the CDR3: TGCGCCAGCAGCTTGTATGGGACTAGCACAGATACGCAGTATTTT. The full variable domain, in which reference TRBV5-1 and TRBJ2-3 provide the parts outside the CDR3, is KAGVTQTPRYLIKTRGQQVTLSCSPISGHRSVSWYQQTPGQGLQFLFEYFSETQRNKGNFPGRFSGRQFSNSRSEMNVSTLELGDSALYLCASSLYGTSTDTQYFGPGTRLTVL.

This clonotype was seen only a few times. The chain combines TRBV6-2 or TRBV6-3 with TRBJ2-1, with 12 bases aligning to TRBD2. The germline V gene encodes CDR1 MNHEY and CDR2 SVGEGT. V lost 5 bases and J lost 2; bases outside the gene matches: 1. This CDR3 is 15 amino acids long. CDR3 nucleotide sequence: TGTGCCAGCAGTCCTAGCGGGAGGGCCTACAATGAGCAGTTCTTC. This codes for CASSPSGRAYNEQFF.

This chain links TRBV6-2 or TRBV6-3 with TRBJ1-2, with TRBD1 identical over 9 bases. V trimming: 10 bases; J trimming: 0 bases; junction bases outside the gene matches: 6. Germline loops: CDR1 MNHEY, CDR2 SVGEGT. This CDR3 comprises 14 residues. CDR3 DNA sequence: TGTGCCATCGGACAGGGGCTACCTAACTATGGCTACACCTTC. This codes for CAIGQGLPNYGYTF.

J is TRBJ1-5 and V is TRBV4-3, with D unresolved. Per germline, CDR1 LGHNA and CDR2 YSLEER. The CDR3 contains 14 residues. V was cut by 0 bases and J by 6 bases, with 9 bases left in between. CDR3 nucleotides: TGCGCCAGCAGCCAAGATCGGGAGGCTCAGCCCCAGCATTTT. The encoded protein is CASSQDREAQPQHF.

In its sample, this clonotype was seen a few times. The V and J genes are TRBV28 and TRBJ1-5; D remains unclear. The CDR3 is 16 amino acids. Germline lookup yields CDR1 MDHEN and CDR2 SYDVKM. V lost 1 base and J lost 0, with 10 bases in between. As DNA, the CDR3 is TGTGCCAGCAGTTTATTCGGGCGGAATAGCAATCAGCCCCAGCATTTT. As protein: CASSLFGRNSNQPQHF. Full variable domain (rest looked up from reference TRBV28 and TRBJ1-5): DVKVTQSSRYLVKRTGEKVFLECVQDMDHENMFWYRQDPGLGLRLIYFSYDVKMKEKGDIPEGYSVSREKKERFSLILESASTNQTSMYLCASSLFGRNSNQPQHFGDGTRLSIL.

This clonotype was seen a few times. This chain connects TRBV20-1 to TRBJ2-7, with D perhaps being TRBD1 or TRBD2 (5 bases each). The ends were cut back, 1 base at V and 4 bases at J, with 17 bases in the middle. This CDR3 is 15 amino acids long. Germline V CDR1 and CDR2: DFQATT, SNEGSKA (reference sequence). The CDR3 spells CSARGVGDEHYEQYF. The CDR3 region has the DNA TGCAGTGCTAGAGGGGTGGGGGACGAACATTACGAGCAGTACTTC.

Points on this clonotype: The junction departs from germline at one end; a sequencing error may be responsible. The genes are TRBV4-2 and TRBJ2-7, with D perhaps TRBD1 or TRBD2 (7 bases each). This CDR3 region has 15 residues. The germline V gene has CDR1 LGHNA and CDR2 YNFKEQ. CDR3 nucleotides: TGTGCCAGCAGCCAAGAAGCAACAGGGGACTACGAGCAGTACTTT. It yields the protein CASSQEATGDYEQYF.

The rearrangement uses TRBV7-2 and TRBJ2-1; the match to TRBD2 covers 7 bases. From germline, CDR1 is SGHTA and CDR2 FQGNSA. V lost 2 bases to trimming and J lost 7 bases; unmatched junction nucleotides: 5. This CDR3 has 14 residues. The CDR3 coding sequence is TGTGCCAGCAGCTTATGGGGAGGGCCTAATGAGCAGTTCTTC. It specifies CASSLWGGPNEQFF.

This clonotype showed up just a few times. This chain links TRBV9 with TRBJ1-3; TRBD1 matches 7 bases. CDR3 length equals 18 residues. The V and J ends lost 2 bases and 0 bases, in that order; junction bases with no gene match: 11. Per the germline V gene, CDR1 is SGDLS and CDR2 is YYNGEE. The CDR3 DNA reads TGTGCCAGCAGCGTCGGACAGGCTAAACCTTCCTCTGGAAACACCATATATTTT. Translation gives CASSVGQAKPSSGNTIYF.

This chain joins TRBV29-1 and TRBJ2-2; D is uncertain. The CDR3 covers 12 residues. With 2 bases removed from V and 2 bases from J, the gap between germline ends came to 3 bases. The germline CDR1 and CDR2 sequences are SQVTM and ANQGSEA. The CDR3 DNA reads TGCAGCGTTGAATCAAACACCGGGGAGCTGTTTTTT. Its translation: CSVESNTGELFF.

In its sample, this clonotype was seen a few times. The chain joins TRBV28 to TRBJ1-1; D uncertain. The CDR3 is 12 amino acids. Deletions cut 2 bases from V and 6 bases from J, with 7 bases between. Germline values: CDR1 MDHEN, CDR2 SYDVKM. The chain's CDR3 is CASSLALPEAFF. CDR3 DNA sequence: TGTGCCAGCAGTTTAGCTCTTCCTGAAGCTTTCTTT. Looking up the rest from reference TRBV28 and TRBJ1-1 gives the full variable domain: DVKVTQSSRYLVKRTGEKVFLECVQDMDHENMFWYRQDPGLGLRLIYFSYDVKMKEKGDIPEGYSVSREKKERFSLILESASTNQTSMYLCASSLALPEAFFGQGTRLTVV.

The V and J genes are TRBV7-9 and TRBJ1-1; D gene unclear. Germline V gene lookup returns CDR1 SEHNR and CDR2 FQNEAQ (reference sequence). This CDR3 spans 13 amino acids. The V end was cut by 4 bases, the J end by 1 base, with 7 bases between. CDR3 DNA: TGTGCCAGCAGCTCCTCGGAGAACACTGAAGCTTTCTTT. Protein product: CASSSSENTEAFF.

This clonotype was seen at least ten times. V and J are TRBV29-1 and TRBJ1-2, with 7 bases matching TRBD1. Germline lookup yields CDR1 SQVTM and CDR2 ANQGSEA. V dropped 1 base and J dropped 4; count of bases not matched to a gene: 12. This CDR3 contains 16 residues. The CDR3 here is CSVEGTAGGTSYGYTF. CDR3 nucleotides: TGCAGCGTTGAAGGAACGGCAGGGGGAACCAGCTATGGCTACACCTTC.

This clonotype has just a few counts. The chain uses TRBV10-3 and TRBJ2-7; the D gene could be TRBD1 or TRBD2 (5 bases each). Trimming pared 6 bases from V and 0 bases from J, leaving 9 bases between. The germline gives CDR1 ENHRY, CDR2 SYGVKD. The CDR3 runs 13 residues. CDR3 protein: CAIRGRNSYEQYF. Written as DNA, the CDR3 is TGTGCCATCAGGGGACGGAACTCCTACGAGCAGTACTTC.

This chain connects TRBV11-2 to TRBJ2-7; D is undetermined. The CDR3 has 12 residues. The V gene lost 2 bases and the J gene lost 6 bases, with 8 bases spanning the gap. Per germline, CDR1 SGHAT and CDR2 FQNNGV. CDR3 in amino acids: CASSLSILEQYF. The CDR3 nucleotides are TGTGCCAGCAGCTTATCCATACTCGAGCAGTACTTC.

The V gene is TRBV4-2, the J gene TRBJ2-7; D not resolved. The CDR3 consists of 15 residues. V gave up 0 bases and J gave up 6 bases, with 15 bases separating them. Germline loops: CDR1 LGHNA, CDR2 YNFKEQ. CDR3 DNA: TGTGCCAGCAGCCAAGAAACTCAGAGGACGGGCGAGCAGTACTTC. This gives the protein CASSQETQRTGEQYF.

V usage is TRBV5-5 and J usage is TRBJ2-3; 10 nucleotides match TRBD2. Germline V gene data show CDR1 as SGHKS and CDR2 as YYEKEE (reference sequence). This CDR3 has 16 residues. Trimming cost V 4 bases and J 3 bases; bases outside gene matches: 8. The CDR3 DNA follows: TGTGCCAGCAGCCTCCAGACGGGACTAGCGACAGATACGCAGTATTTT. Protein: CASSLQTGLATDTQYF.